A selection of T cell receptor beta chains follows, all from one sample in a study of control samples from healthy donors and cancer patients. The data were produced by immunoSEQ multiplex PCR, yet TCRdb's version contains in-frame clones alone and is incomplete. The table records 65,000 to 95,000 clones, around 89% of them present only once. The sample consisted of blood. The receptors were gathered from a man over 45 in good health. The CDR3 runs from the conserved cysteine through the conserved F or W. Fields, in order: CDR3 protein, CDR3 DNA, clone size, CDR3 length, D gene, J gene, V gene. D genes are given only for firm matches. Part of the rows lack a size; the others show once, few, many or a class for expanded clones.

CDR3: CASSFGSSYEQYF
DNA: TGTGCCAGCAGCTTCGGGAGCTCCTACGAGCAGTACTTC
size: -
length: 13
D: -
J: TRBJ2-7
V: TRBV11-2

CDR3: CASSLRGYRGNGTGELFF
DNA: TGCGCCAGCAGCTTAAGGGGGTACAGGGGTAACGGAACCGGGGAGCTGTTTTTT
size: -
length: 18
D: TRBD1
J: TRBJ2-2
V: TRBV5-1

CDR3: CASSPGNDEQYF
DNA: TGTGCCAGCAGCCCCGGGAATGACGAGCAGTACTTC
size: -
length: 12
D: -
J: TRBJ2-7
V: TRBV7-9

CDR3: CASSPYGQYNSPLHF
DNA: TGTGCCAGCAGCCCGTACGGACAATATAATTCACCCCTCCACTTT
size: -
length: 15
D: -
J: TRBJ1-6
V: TRBV11-2

CDR3: CASSQWNRADTQYF
DNA: TGTGCCAGCAGCCAATGGAATCGAGCAGATACGCAGTATTTT
size: -
length: 14
D: -
J: TRBJ2-3
V: TRBV3-1/TRBV3-2

CDR3: CASRGPISNQPQHF
DNA: TGCGCCAGCAGGGGACCGATAAGCAATCAGCCCCAGCATTTT
size: few
length: 14
D: -
J: TRBJ1-5
V: TRBV10-1

CDR3: CASSLDLYGTGGYGYTF
DNA: TGTGCCAGCAGCTTAGATCTGTACGGGACAGGGGGCTATGGCTACACCTTC
size: -
length: 17
D: TRBD1
J: TRBJ1-2
V: TRBV11-2

CDR3: CASSLDLGSPLHF
DNA: TGTGCTAGCAGCTTAGATCTGGGGTCACCCCTCCACTTT
size: -
length: 13
D: -
J: TRBJ1-6
V: TRBV7-7

CDR3: CSATPGHLDYF
DNA: TGCAGTGCTACCCCGGGACATCTCGACTATTTT
size: once
length: 11
D: -
J: TRBJ2-3
V: TRBV20-1

CDR3: CASSLTGSDSYEQYF
DNA: TGTGCCAGCAGCTTAACGGGGTCGGATTCCTACGAGCAGTACTTC
size: -
length: 15
D: -
J: TRBJ2-7
V: TRBV7-2

CDR3: CASSPSRDSRTEAFF
DNA: TGTGCCAGCAGCCCCAGCCGGGACAGTCGCACTGAAGCTTTCTTT
size: -
length: 15
D: TRBD1
J: TRBJ1-1
V: TRBV13

CDR3: CASSPMIDTEAFF
DNA: TGTGCCAGCTCTCCGATGATAGACACTGAAGCTTTCTTT
size: -
length: 13
D: -
J: TRBJ1-1
V: TRBV18

CDR3: CASSFDREQPQHF
DNA: TGTGCCAGCAGCTTCGACAGGGAACAGCCCCAGCATTTT
size: -
length: 13
D: TRBD1
J: TRBJ1-5
V: TRBV7-2

CDR3: CASSPQAGPLNYGYTF
DNA: TGTGCCAGCTCACCACAGGCAGGACCACTTAACTATGGCTACACCTTC
size: -
length: 16
D: -
J: TRBJ1-2
V: TRBV18

CDR3: CATSALNGEQFF
DNA: TGTGCCACCAGCGCACTAAATGGTGAGCAGTTCTTC
size: -
length: 12
D: -
J: TRBJ2-1
V: TRBV24-1

CDR3: CASSDRDSSYNEQFF
DNA: TGTGCCAGCAGTGACAGGGACAGCTCCTACAATGAGCAGTTCTTC
size: once
length: 15
D: TRBD1
J: TRBJ2-1
V: TRBV6-6

CDR3: CASSSLTGYEQYF
DNA: TGTGCCAGCAGCTCACTAACCGGTTACGAGCAGTACTTC
size: -
length: 13
D: -
J: TRBJ2-7
V: TRBV7-2

CDR3: CASSLFLGMSSYEQYF
DNA: TGCGCCAGCAGCTTGTTCTTGGGTATGAGCTCCTACGAGCAGTACTTC
size: -
length: 16
D: -
J: TRBJ2-7
V: TRBV5-1

CDR3: CASSEDRGRLTQYF
DNA: TGTGCCAGCAGTGAGGACAGGGGGCGCCTAACCCAGTACTTC
size: -
length: 14
D: TRBD1
J: TRBJ2-5
V: TRBV2

CDR3: CASSRIPSGGAYNEQFF
DNA: TGTGCCAGCAGCCGTATTCCTAGCGGGGGGGCCTACAATGAGCAGTTCTTC
size: -
length: 17
D: TRBD2
J: TRBJ2-1
V: TRBV5-6

CDR3: CASSYSEGGTQYF
DNA: TGTGCCAGCAGTTACTCTGAAGGGGGTACGCAGTATTTT
size: -
length: 13
D: -
J: TRBJ2-3
V: TRBV6-6

CDR3: CASSSGSGGEAKNIQYF
DNA: TGTGCCAGCAGCTCTGGGTCAGGCGGTGAAGCCAAAAACATTCAGTACTTC
size: -
length: 17
D: -
J: TRBJ2-4
V: TRBV7-6

CDR3: CASHQGARDTQYF
DNA: TGTGCCTCTCACCAGGGGGCCAGAGATACGCAGTATTTT
size: -
length: 13
D: TRBD1
J: TRBJ2-3
V: TRBV6-5

CDR3: CASREDRVGGEAFF
DNA: TGTGCCAGCCGGGAAGACAGAGTTGGCGGAGAAGCTTTCTTT
size: -
length: 14
D: -
J: TRBJ1-1
V: TRBV7-8

CDR3: CASSDRDRVYNEQFF
DNA: TGTGCCAGCAGCGACCGGGACAGGGTCTACAATGAGCAGTTCTTC
size: once
length: 15
D: TRBD1
J: TRBJ2-1
V: TRBV14

CDR3: CASSPGTGGGEQYF
DNA: TGTGCCAGCAGCCCCGGGACAGGGGGCGGCGAGCAGTACTTC
size: -
length: 14
D: TRBD1
J: TRBJ2-7
V: TRBV6-6

CDR3: CASSSTLRGQPGRTEAFF
DNA: TGTGCCAGCAGTTCTACGCTCAGGGGACAGCCGGGACGGACTGAAGCTTTCTTT
size: -
length: 18
D: TRBD1
J: TRBJ1-1
V: TRBV2

CDR3: CASSQELWGTQYF
DNA: TGCGCCAGCAGCCAAGAGCTCTGGGGGACGCAGTATTTT
size: -
length: 13
D: -
J: TRBJ2-3
V: TRBV4-1